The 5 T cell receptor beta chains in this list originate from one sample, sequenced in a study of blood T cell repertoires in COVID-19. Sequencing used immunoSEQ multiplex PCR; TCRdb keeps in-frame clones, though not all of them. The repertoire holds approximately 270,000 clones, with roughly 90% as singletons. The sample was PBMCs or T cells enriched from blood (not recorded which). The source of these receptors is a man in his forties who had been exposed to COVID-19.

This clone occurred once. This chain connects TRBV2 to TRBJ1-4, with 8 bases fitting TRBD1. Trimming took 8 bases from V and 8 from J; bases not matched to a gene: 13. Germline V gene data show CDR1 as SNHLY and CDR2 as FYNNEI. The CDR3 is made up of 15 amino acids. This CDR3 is CASCWTGLMEEKLFF. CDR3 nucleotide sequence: TGTGCCAGCTGCTGGACAGGGTTGATGGAGGAAAAACTGTTTTTT.

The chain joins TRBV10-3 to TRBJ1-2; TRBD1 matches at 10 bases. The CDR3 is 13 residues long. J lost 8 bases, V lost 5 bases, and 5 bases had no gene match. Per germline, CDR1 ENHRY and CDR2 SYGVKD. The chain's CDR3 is CAISLGQGRGYTF. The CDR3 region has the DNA TGTGCCATCAGTTTGGGACAGGGGAGGGGCTACACCTTC.

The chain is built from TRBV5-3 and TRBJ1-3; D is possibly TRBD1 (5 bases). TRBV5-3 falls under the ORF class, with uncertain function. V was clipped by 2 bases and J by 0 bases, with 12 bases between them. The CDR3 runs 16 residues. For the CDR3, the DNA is TGTGCCAGAAGCTTCCCCCTGGGGGGCTCTGGAAACACCATATATTTT. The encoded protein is CARSFPLGGSGNTIYF.

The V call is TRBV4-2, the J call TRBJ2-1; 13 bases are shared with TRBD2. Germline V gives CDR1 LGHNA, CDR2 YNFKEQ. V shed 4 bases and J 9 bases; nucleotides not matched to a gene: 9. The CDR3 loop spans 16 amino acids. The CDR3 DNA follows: TGTGCCAGCAGCCTCGGACTAGCGGGAGCGGGGGGTGAGCAGTTCTTC. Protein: CASSLGLAGAGGEQFF.

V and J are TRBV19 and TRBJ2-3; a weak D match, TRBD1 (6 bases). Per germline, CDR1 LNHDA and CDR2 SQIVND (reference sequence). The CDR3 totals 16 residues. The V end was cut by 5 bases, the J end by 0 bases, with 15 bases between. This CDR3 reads CASSVPGHLSTDTQYF. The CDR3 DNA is TGTGCCAGTAGTGTACCGGGACACCTCAGCACAGATACGCAGTATTTT.